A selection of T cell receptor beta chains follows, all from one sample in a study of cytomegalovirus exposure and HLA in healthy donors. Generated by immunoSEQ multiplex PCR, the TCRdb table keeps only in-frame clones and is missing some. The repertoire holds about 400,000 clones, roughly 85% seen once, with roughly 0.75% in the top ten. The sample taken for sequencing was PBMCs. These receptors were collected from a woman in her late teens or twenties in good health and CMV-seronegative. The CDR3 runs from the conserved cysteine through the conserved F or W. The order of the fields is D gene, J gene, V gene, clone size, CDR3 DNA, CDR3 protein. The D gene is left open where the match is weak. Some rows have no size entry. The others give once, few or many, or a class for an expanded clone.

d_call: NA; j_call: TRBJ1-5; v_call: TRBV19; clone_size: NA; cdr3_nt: TGTGCCAGTGGGGCGGGAAATCAGCCCCAGCATTTT; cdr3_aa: CASGAGNQPQHF
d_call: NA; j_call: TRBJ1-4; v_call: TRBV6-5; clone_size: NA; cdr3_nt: TGTGCCAGCAGTTGGGGACTGACTAATGAAAAACTGTTTTTT; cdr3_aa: CASSWGLTNEKLFF
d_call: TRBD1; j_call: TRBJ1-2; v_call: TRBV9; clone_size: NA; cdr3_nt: TGTGCCAGCAGCGTAGCCGCCAATAGACAGGGGGATAACTATGGCTACACCTTC; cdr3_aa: CASSVAANRQGDNYGYTF
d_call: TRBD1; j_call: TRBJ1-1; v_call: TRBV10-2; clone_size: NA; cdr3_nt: TGCGCCAGCAGTGAGTCCGGTAGGGGGCATACTGAAGCTTTCTTT; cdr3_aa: CASSESGRGHTEAFF
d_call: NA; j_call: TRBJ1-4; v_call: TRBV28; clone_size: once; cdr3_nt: TGTGCCAGCATTGGCGGGGGGGGTGAAAAACTGTTTTTT; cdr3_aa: CASIGGGGEKLFF
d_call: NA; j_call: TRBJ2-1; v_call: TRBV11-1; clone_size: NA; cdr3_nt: TGTGCCAGCAGCTTAGTTGGTCGGGTGCATGAGCAGTTCTTC; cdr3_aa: CASSLVGRVHEQFF
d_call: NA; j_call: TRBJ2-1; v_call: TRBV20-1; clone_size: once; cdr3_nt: TGCAGTGCTAGCTCCGCGGATGAGCAGTTCTTC; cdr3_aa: CSASSADEQFF
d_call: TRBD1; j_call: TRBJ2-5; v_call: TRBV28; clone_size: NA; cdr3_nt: TGTGCCAGCAGTTCCCTTCCAGGGGGCGGAGAGACCCAGTACTTC; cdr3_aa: CASSSLPGGGETQYF
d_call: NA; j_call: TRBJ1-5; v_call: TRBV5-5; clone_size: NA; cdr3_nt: TGTGCCAGCAGCCATCTCTCCGGGGAGAATCAGCCCCAGCATTTT; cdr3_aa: CASSHLSGENQPQHF
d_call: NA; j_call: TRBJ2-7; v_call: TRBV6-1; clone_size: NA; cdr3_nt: TGTGCCAGCAGACCCCCACAGGGAAACTACGAGCAGTACTTC; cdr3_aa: CASRPPQGNYEQYF
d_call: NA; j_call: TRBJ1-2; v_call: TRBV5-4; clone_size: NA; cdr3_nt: TGTGCCAGCAGCTTGGAAGGGGGGGACTATGGCTACACCTTC; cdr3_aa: CASSLEGGDYGYTF
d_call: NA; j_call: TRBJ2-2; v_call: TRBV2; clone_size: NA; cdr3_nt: TGTGCCAGCGCGTACACCGGGGAGCTGTTTTTT; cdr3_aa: CASAYTGELFF
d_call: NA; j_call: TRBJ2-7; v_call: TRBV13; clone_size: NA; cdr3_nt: TGTGCCAGCAGCTTAGTCGGCGAGCAGTACTTC; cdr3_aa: CASSLVGEQYF
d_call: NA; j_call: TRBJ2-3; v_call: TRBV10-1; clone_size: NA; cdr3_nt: TGCGCCAGTACCTTTGATAGAGTCTTAGATACGCAGTATTTT; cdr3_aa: CASTFDRVLDTQYF
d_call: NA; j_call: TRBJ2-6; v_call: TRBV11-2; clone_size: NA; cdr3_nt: TGTGCCAGCAGCTTAGTCATGGACAGATCTGGGGCCAACGTCCTGACTTTC; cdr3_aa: CASSLVMDRSGANVLTF
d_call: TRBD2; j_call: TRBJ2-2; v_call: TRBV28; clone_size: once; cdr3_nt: TGTGCCAGCAGTAAGGGACTAGCGGGGGGGCTGGACACCGGGGAGCTGTTTTTT; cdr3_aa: CASSKGLAGGLDTGELFF
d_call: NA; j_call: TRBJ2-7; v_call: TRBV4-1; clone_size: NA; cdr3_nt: TGCGCCAGCAGCAAACAGGGTGCCTACGAGCAGTACTTC; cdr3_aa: CASSKQGAYEQYF
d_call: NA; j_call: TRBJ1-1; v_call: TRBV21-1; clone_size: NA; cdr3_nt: TGTGCCAGCAGCAAAGAGAAAGGATGGGCGAACACTGAAGCTTTCTTT; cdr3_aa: CASSKEKGWANTEAFF
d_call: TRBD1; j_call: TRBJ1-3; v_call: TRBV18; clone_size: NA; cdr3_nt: TGTGCCAGCTCGCGAGGACAGGGGGCTGGAAACACCATATATTTT; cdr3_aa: CASSRGQGAGNTIYF
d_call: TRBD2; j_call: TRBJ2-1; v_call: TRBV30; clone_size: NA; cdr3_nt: TGTGCCTGGAGCGTCCGAACTAGCGGCTACAATGAGCAGTTCTTC; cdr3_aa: CAWSVRTSGYNEQFF
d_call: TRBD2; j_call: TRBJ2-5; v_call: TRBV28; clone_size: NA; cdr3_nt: TGTGCCAGCAGTTTGATAAGCGGGAGGGCACTTGGAGAGACCCAGTACTTC; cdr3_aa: CASSLISGRALGETQYF
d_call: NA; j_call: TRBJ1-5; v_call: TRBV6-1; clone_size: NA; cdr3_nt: TGTGCCAGCAGTGACCAGCAGCCCCAGCATTTT; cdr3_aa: CASSDQQPQHF
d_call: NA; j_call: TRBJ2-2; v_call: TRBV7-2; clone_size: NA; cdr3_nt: TGTGCCAGCAGCTCTGGACTCGCCGGGGAGCTGTTTTTT; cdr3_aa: CASSSGLAGELFF
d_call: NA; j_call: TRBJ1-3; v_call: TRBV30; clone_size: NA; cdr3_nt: TGTGCCTGGAGTCAGGACAGCGGAAACACCATATATTTT; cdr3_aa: CAWSQDSGNTIYF
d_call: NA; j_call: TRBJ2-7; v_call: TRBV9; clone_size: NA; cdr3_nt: TGTGCCAGCAGCGCTACAGGTTTCTCCTACGAGCAGTACTTC; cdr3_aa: CASSATGFSYEQYF
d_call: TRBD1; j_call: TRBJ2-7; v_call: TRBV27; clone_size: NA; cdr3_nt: TGTGCCAGCAGTTCGGGACAGCCCTACGAGCAGTACTTC; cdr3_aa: CASSSGQPYEQYF
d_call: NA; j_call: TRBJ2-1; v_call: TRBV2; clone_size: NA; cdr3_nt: TGTGCCAGCAGTGGCGTCAACAATGAGCAGTTCTTC; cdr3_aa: CASSGVNNEQFF
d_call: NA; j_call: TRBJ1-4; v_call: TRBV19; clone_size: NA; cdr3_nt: TGTGCCAGTAAAATGAGAGGGATTACAGAAAAACTGTTTTTT; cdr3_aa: CASKMRGITEKLFF
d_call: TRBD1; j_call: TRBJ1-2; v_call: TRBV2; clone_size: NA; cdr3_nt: TGTGCCAGCATCACGACCCGGTCGACAGGGGCCCTTTATGGCTACACCTTC; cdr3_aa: CASITTRSTGALYGYTF
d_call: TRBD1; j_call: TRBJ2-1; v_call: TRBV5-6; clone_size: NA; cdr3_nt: TGTGCCAGCAGCTTGTCAGGGGGCTTTGAGCAGTTCTTC; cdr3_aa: CASSLSGGFEQFF
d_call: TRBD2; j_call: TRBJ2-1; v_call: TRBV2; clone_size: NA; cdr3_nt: TGTGCCAGCAGTAAAGTAGCGGGGGCCCGAATCTACAATGAGCAGTTCTTC; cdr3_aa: CASSKVAGARIYNEQFF
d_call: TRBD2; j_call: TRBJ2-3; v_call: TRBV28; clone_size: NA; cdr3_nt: TGTGCCAGCACACCGGTGGTGGGGGGGACAGATACGCAGTATTTT; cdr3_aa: CASTPVVGGTDTQYF
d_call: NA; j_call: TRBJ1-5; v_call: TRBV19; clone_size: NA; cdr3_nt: TGTGCCACCGGCCGGGGGGTTGGAGGTCAGCCCCAGCATTTT; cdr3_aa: CATGRGVGGQPQHF
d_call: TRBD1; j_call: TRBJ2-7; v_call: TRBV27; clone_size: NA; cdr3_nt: TGTGCCAGCAGTTTATACTCCGGGACAGGGGGCATCGAGCAGTACTTC; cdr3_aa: CASSLYSGTGGIEQYF
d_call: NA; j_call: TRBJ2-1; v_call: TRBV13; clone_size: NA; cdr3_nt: TGTGCCAGCAGCCCGGGTAGCCGATCCTACAATGAGCAGTTCTTC; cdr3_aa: CASSPGSRSYNEQFF
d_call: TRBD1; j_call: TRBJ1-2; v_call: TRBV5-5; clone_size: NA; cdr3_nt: TGTGCCAGCAGCTTGCCTTACCAACAGGGGAACTATGGCTACACCTTC; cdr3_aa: CASSLPYQQGNYGYTF
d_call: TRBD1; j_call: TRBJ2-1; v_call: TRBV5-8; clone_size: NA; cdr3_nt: TGTGCCAGCAGCTACCGGACAGGGTCGGACAATGAGCAGTTCTTC; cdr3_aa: CASSYRTGSDNEQFF
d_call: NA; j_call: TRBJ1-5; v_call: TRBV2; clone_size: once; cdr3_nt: TGTGCCAGCAGTGAAATGGGCAGCCTGCCCCAGCATTTT; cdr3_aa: CASSEMGSLPQHF
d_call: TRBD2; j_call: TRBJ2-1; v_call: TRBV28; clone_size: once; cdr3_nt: TGTGCCAGCAGTTTATCGGTGGGGGGGAGGACCTACAATGAGCAGTTCTTC; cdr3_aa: CASSLSVGGRTYNEQFF
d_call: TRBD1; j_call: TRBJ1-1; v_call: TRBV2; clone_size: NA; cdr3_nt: TGTGCCAGCACCCGGGACAGAAACACTGAAGCTTTCTTT; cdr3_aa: CASTRDRNTEAFF